This T cell receptor beta chain originates from a study of T cells in Graves' hyperthyroidism and ophthalmopathy. Findings and caveats of the study: Also found in blood were most expanded thyroid clonotypes above 0.001.

Using RNA transcripts as the source, TCR beta CDR3 regions were amplified. First-round RT-PCR with HTBI primers amplified the TCR CDR3 region. In TCRdb, the multiplex PCR reads were re-called with MiXCR into one record per CDR3 protein. The sample consists of hundreds of thousands of distinct CDR3 sequences, around a third of them appearing once. CDR3 length: 13 residues. Looked up from germline, CDR1 is SNHLY and CDR2 is FYNNEI. V was trimmed by 4 bases and J by 7 bases, leaving 13 bases between them. A single count supports this clonotype. Its antigen is unidentified. The hyperthyroidism patients had all been newly diagnosed, and their disease duration was under 2 months. Their ages ranged from 18 to 65 years. Uncontrolled infections, other autoimmune diseases, pregnancy or lactation led to exclusion of patients. In making diagnoses, clinical symptoms, serum thyroxine and TRAb, thyroid ultrasound and orbital computed tomography were all used.

The sequenced sample was blood. The genes are TRBV2 and TRBJ1-2; a possible D gene is TRBD1 (5 bases). This TCR was sampled from a woman in her thirties or forties with Graves' hyperthyroidism. The CDR3 DNA is TGTGCCAGCAGTGCCCAGGGTATAGGTGGCTACACCTTC. This codes for CASSAQGIGGYTF.